Listed here is a single T cell receptor (beta chain). What it binds is unknown. This entry comes from a study of blood T cells in healthy people across ages. Study overall: Every two T cells gave about one barcoded beta molecule via template switching.

Study-wide findings and caveats: Unsorted PBMC input precluded a conclusive naive versus antigen-experienced comparison. Long-lived and aged donors differed, with more naive CD4+ cells and higher diversity in the long-lived.

This CDR3 comprises 15 residues. The authors ran a second PCR of roughly 6 to 11 cycles using a sample-barcoded 5' primer and a J-beta primer mix. From the 5' RACE reads, TCRdb called clonotypes with MiXCR, one entry per CDR3 protein. Of around 1,700,000 distinct CDR3 sequences in the sample, 28% were seen once. V usage is TRBV21-1 and J usage is TRBJ2-7; the table's D call TRBD2 went unverified against the DNA. TRBV21-1 is a pseudogene locus. The sequence came from a woman in her twenties or thirties in good health. Sequencing was done on a sample of blood. CDR3: CASSPMSGGLYEQYF. Here the CDR3 DNA reads TGTGCCAGCAGCCCAATGAGCGGGGGGCTATACGAGCAGTACTTC.